Below, 24 T cell receptor beta chains from the same sample are listed, as sequenced in a study of T-cell reconstitution after alpha-beta-depleted transplantation in children. During its preparation, the TCRbeta library received unique molecular identifiers. Using its own MiXCR run on the PCR reads, TCRdb lists one record per CDR3 protein. Here the sample spans approximately 1,000,000 distinct CDR3 sequences, roughly 29% being singletons. This specimen was PBMCs, mostly from graft donor cells, taken 360 days after TCRalphabeta/CD19-depleted stem cell transplant. The origin of the receptors is a boy younger than two who had a stem cell transplant for SCID, so the T cells may come from the graft donor.

The chain joins TRBV5-1 to TRBJ2-1, with a weak D call TRBD2 (6 bases). The CDR3 is 16 residues long. Germline V gene sequence: CDR1 SGHRS, CDR2 YFSETQ. V was trimmed by 0 bases and J by 10 bases, leaving 20 bases between them. CDR3 loop: CASSLGVPGLRLEQFF. The CDR3 DNA reads TGCGCCAGCAGCTTGGGCGTCCCGGGACTGCGCCTCGAGCAGTTCTTC.

In this sample, this clonotype turned up a few times. The chain combines TRBV9 with TRBJ1-2; the D is unclear. The CDR3 spans 13 residues. Trimming left V 2 bases short and J 5 bases short, with 10 bases between. Germline V CDR1 and CDR2: SGDLS, YYNGEE. The CDR3 is CASSVVLGYGYTF. The CDR3 DNA sequence: TGTGCCAGCAGCGTGGTGCTGGGGTATGGCTACACCTTC. Full variable domain (outside the CDR3, taken from reference TRBV9 and TRBJ1-2): DSGVTQTPKHLITATGQRVTLRCSPRSGDLSVYWYQQSLDQGLQFLIQYYNGEERAKGNILERFSAQQFPDLHSELNLSSLELGDSALYFCASSVVLGYGYTFGSGTRLTVV.

The chain joins TRBV5-1 to TRBJ2-1; D may match TRBD1 or TRBD2 (6 bases each). The V gene's germline CDR1 is SGHRS and CDR2 YFSETQ. The CDR3 extends over 15 amino acids. Trimming took off 4 bases at V and 4 bases at J, with 15 bases between the two ends. The chain's CDR3 is CASSPPGGGYNEQFF. In DNA, the CDR3 is TGCGCCAGCAGCCCCCCCGGGGGCGGTTACAATGAGCAGTTCTTC. The variable domain in full, completed from reference TRBV5-1 and TRBJ2-1, reads KAGVTQTPRYLIKTRGQQVTLSCSPISGHRSVSWYQQTPGQGLQFLFEYFSETQRNKGNFPGRFSGRQFSNSRSEMNVSTLELGDSALYLCASSPPGGGYNEQFFGPGTRLTVL.

The V and J genes are TRBV7-3 and TRBJ1-4; TRBD1 might be the D (5 bases). V lost 5 bases and J 7 bases, leaving 17 bases between the germline ends. The CDR3 runs to 15 residues. CDR1 and CDR2 from the germline V gene are SGHTA and FQGTGA. CDR3 sequence (DNA): TGTGCCAGCAGCCCAGGACACGTCTCGGGTGAAAAACTGTTTTTT. Its protein is CASSPGHVSGEKLFF.

The chain carries TRBV6-1 and TRBJ2-1; 7 bases are a match to TRBD2. This CDR3 has 15 amino acids. CDR1 is MNHNS, CDR2 SASEGT, per germline. Unmatched junction bases numbered 7, after V lost 8 bases and J lost 0 bases. CDR3 sequence reads: CASDFGLVSYNEQFF. The DNA for the CDR3 is TGTGCCAGCGACTTCGGACTAGTCTCCTACAATGAGCAGTTCTTC.

This clonotype showed up many times. Sequence at one end of the junction differs from germline and may be a read error. The rearrangement uses TRBV5-1 and TRBJ2-3; D call uncertain. The CDR3 runs to 14 residues. In germline, CDR1 is SGHRS, CDR2 YFSETQ. CDR3 in amino acids: CASSFGQSTDTQYF. CDR3 nucleotides: TGTGCCAGCAGTTTTGGTCAGAGCACAGATACGCAGTATTTT.

This clonotype has just a few counts. The chain employs TRBV4-1 and TRBJ2-1; 7 positions match TRBD1. Germline values: CDR1 MGHRA, CDR2 YSYEKL. The V and J ends lost 2 bases and 8 bases, in that order; junction bases with no gene match: 9. The CDR3 runs to 15 residues. The CDR3 bases are TGCGCCAGCAGCCAATCCGGGACAGAGATTGATGAGCAGTTCTTC. It yields the protein CASSQSGTEIDEQFF.

This clonotype was picked up a small number of times. This chain uses TRBV12-3 or TRBV12-4 with TRBJ2-7, with no clear D. There are 14 residues in the CDR3. V lost 2 bases to trimming and J lost 5 bases, with 13 bases between them. As DNA, the CDR3 is TGTGCCAGCAGTTTATTCGTGGGTTCGAACGAGCAGTACTTC. Translation gives CASSLFVGSNEQYF.

The chain couples TRBV6-5 to TRBJ2-5; D call uncertain. The germline CDR1 and CDR2 sequences are MNHEY and SVGAGI. V was clipped by 0 bases and J by 7 bases, with 6 bases between them. The CDR3 consists of 12 residues. DNA of the CDR3: TGTGCCAGCAGTTACTCCTGGGGGACCCAGTACTTC. Translation: CASSYSWGTQYF.

The chain joins TRBV7-9 to TRBJ2-7, with TRBD2 matching 8 bases. The trim removed 7 bases at V and 5 bases at J, leaving 10 bases unmatched. The length of the CDR3 is 14 residues. Germline-derived CDR1 and CDR2 are SEHNR and FQNEAQ (reference sequence). The CDR3 region is CASTKAGGGNEQYF. The CDR3 DNA sequence: TGTGCCAGCACGAAGGCGGGGGGAGGGAACGAGCAGTACTTC.

This clonotype was seen a few times. The chain joins TRBV27 to TRBJ2-7, with D tentatively TRBD2 (5 bases). Per germline, CDR1 MNHEY and CDR2 SMNVEV (reference sequence). V lost 2 bases to trimming and J lost 6 bases, with 11 bases between them. The CDR3 covers 13 residues. The CDR3 nucleotides read TGTGCCAGCAGTTTAGCTACTAGGAGCGAGCAGTACTTC. Translation gives CASSLATRSEQYF.

CDR3 sequence: CASSLARDRGSSTDTQYF. The CDR3 DNA reads as TGTGCCAGCAGCTTAGCTCGGGACAGGGGGTCTAGCACAGATACGCAGTATTTT. The chain recombines TRBV7-2 with TRBJ2-3; the match to TRBD1 covers 11 bases. The junction had 5 bases not matched to a gene; V was cut back by 0 bases and J by 0 bases. The CDR3 has 18 amino acids. From germline, CDR1 is SGHTA and CDR2 FQGNSA.

V gene TRBV29-1 combines with J gene TRBJ2-7; D is undetermined. This CDR3 has 14 amino acids. The V gene's germline CDR1 is SQVTM and CDR2 ANQGSEA. The V end lost 5 bases, the J end lost 1 base, and 15 bases lay between the germline ends. The CDR3 DNA reads TGCAGCGTTCGGTCCAGAGTAGATTCCTACGAGCAGTACTTC. Translation gives CSVRSRVDSYEQYF.

This clonotype has a handful of counts. V is TRBV5-5 and J is TRBJ1-1; no clear D gene. CDR1 and CDR2 from the germline V gene are SGHKS and YYEKEE (reference sequence). The CDR3 consists of 14 residues. V was trimmed by 0 bases and J by 8 bases, leaving 14 bases between them. CDR3 in DNA: TGTGCCAGCAGCTTGGCTATTGACCGGGCGGAAGCTTTCTTT. Encoded protein: CASSLAIDRAEAFF.

V gene TRBV18 combines with J gene TRBJ1-2; D is possibly TRBD1 (6 bases). This CDR3 comprises 15 residues. V was clipped by 6 bases and J by 6 bases, with 20 bases between them. The germline V gene encodes CDR1 KGHSH and CDR2 LQKENI. For the CDR3, the DNA is TGTGCCAGCTCCCGGAGAGGGGGGGTTTGGCATGGCTACACCTTC. Translated, it gives CASSRRGGVWHGYTF.

The chain employs TRBV15 and TRBJ2-7; a possible D gene is TRBD1 (6 bases). Looked up from germline, CDR1 is LNHNV and CDR2 is YYDKDF (reference sequence). Deletions cut 9 bases from V and 5 bases from J, with 17 bases between. The CDR3 runs 13 residues. The chain's CDR3 is CATRQGPGNEQYF. In nucleotides, the CDR3 is TGTGCCACTCGTCAGGGGCCAGGGAACGAGCAGTACTTC. The variable domain in full, completed from reference TRBV15 and TRBJ2-7, reads DAMVIQNPRYQVTQFGKPVTLSCSQTLNHNVMYWYQQKSSQAPKLLFHYYDKDFNNEADTPDNFQSRRPNTSFCFLDIRSPGLGDTAMYLCATRQGPGNEQYFGPGTRLTVT.

This CDR3 is CASSRGQGVEKLFF. The CDR3 region has the DNA TGTGCCAGCTCACGTGGACAGGGAGTTGAAAAACTGTTTTTT. This chain connects TRBV18 to TRBJ1-4; TRBD1 agrees at 8 bases. Germline CDR1 is KGHSH and CDR2 is LQKENI. The CDR3 contains 14 residues. The junction had 5 bases not matched to a gene; V was cut back by 4 bases and J by 7 bases.

This clonotype was picked up a small number of times. The V gene is TRBV12-3 or TRBV12-4, the J gene TRBJ2-3; 8 bases are shared with TRBD2. V lost 6 bases to trimming and J lost 2 bases; unmatched junction nucleotides: 7. CDR3 length equals 15 residues. The CDR3 nucleotides are TGTGCCAGCAGGGAAAAGCGGGGGTTCACAGATACGCAGTATTTT. Its translation: CASREKRGFTDTQYF.

The gene calls are TRBV29-1 and TRBJ2-3; a weak D match, TRBD2 (6 bases). Trimming took 1 base from V and 1 from J, leaving 15 bases between them. The CDR3 has 16 amino acids. The V gene's germline CDR1 is SQVTM and CDR2 ANQGSEA. The CDR3 bases are TGCAGCGTTGAAGGAGGGCCGGGGGTCCGCACAGATACGCAGTATTTT. This gives the protein CSVEGGPGVRTDTQYF.

The V gene is TRBV5-1, the J gene TRBJ2-7; TRBD1 agrees at 7 bases. From germline, CDR1 is SGHRS and CDR2 YFSETQ. V was clipped by 4 bases and J by 5 bases; unmatched bases: 9. CDR3 length: 14 residues. The CDR3 DNA reads as TGCGCCAGCAGCACCCGACAGGGCCGGGACGAGCAGTACTTC. It encodes CASSTRQGRDEQYF.

This clonotype was detected only a few times. The chain joins TRBV29-1 to TRBJ2-5; the D gene is possibly TRBD1 (5 bases). The CDR3 is 14 amino acids. The germline V gene encodes CDR1 SQVTM and CDR2 ANQGSEA. The V gene lost 7 bases and the J gene lost 1 base, with 16 bases spanning the gap. The CDR3 here is CSGRQRLIQETQYF. For the CDR3, the DNA is TGCAGCGGGAGACAGAGGCTTATCCAAGAGACCCAGTACTTC.

The chain uses TRBV29-1 and TRBJ2-7, with TRBD2 matching 14 bases. J was trimmed by 2 bases and V by 6 bases; bases with no gene match: 0. From germline, CDR1 is SQVTM and CDR2 ANQGSEA. The CDR3 runs to 13 residues. The CDR3 bases are TGCAGCGTGACTAGCGGGGGGGCCTACGAGCAGTACTTC. It codes for CSVTSGGAYEQYF.

The chain carries TRBV20-1 and TRBJ2-3; 7 nucleotides agree with TRBD2. The CDR3 has 14 amino acids. With V trimmed by 3 bases and J by 5 bases, 8 bases remained unmatched. Per the germline V gene, CDR1 is DFQATT and CDR2 is SNEGSKA (reference sequence). CDR3 amino acids: CSARNRKRGDTQYF. The CDR3 DNA is TGCAGTGCTAGGAACCGGAAGCGGGGAGATACGCAGTATTTT.

This clonotype was seen once. The V gene is TRBV18, the J gene TRBJ1-1, with D unresolved. This CDR3 comprises 15 residues. V was clipped by 2 bases and J by 1 base, with 11 bases between them. Germline CDR1 reads KGHSH; CDR2 reads LQKENI. CDR3: CASSPSARQNTEAFF. In DNA form, the CDR3 reads TGTGCCAGCTCACCATCAGCACGCCAGAACACTGAAGCTTTCTTT. The complete variable domain, with remaining parts taken from reference TRBV18 and TRBJ1-1, reads NAGVMQNPRHLVRRRGQEARLRCSPMKGHSHVYWYRQLPEEGLKFMVYLQKENIIDESGMPKERFSAEFPKEGPSILRIQQVVRGDSAAYFCASSPSARQNTEAFFGQGTRLTVV.